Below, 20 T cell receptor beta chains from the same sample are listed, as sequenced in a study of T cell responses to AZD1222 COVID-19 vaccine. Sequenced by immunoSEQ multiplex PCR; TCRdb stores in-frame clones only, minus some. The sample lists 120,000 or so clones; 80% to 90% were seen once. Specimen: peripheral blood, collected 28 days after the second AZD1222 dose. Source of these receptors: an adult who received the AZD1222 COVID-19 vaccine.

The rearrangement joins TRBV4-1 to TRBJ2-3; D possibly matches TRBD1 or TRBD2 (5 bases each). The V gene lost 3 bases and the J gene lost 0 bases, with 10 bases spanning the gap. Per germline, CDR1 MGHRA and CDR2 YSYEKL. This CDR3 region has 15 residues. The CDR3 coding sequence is TGCGCCAGCAGCCATCCCTGGGACAGCACAGATACGCAGTATTTT. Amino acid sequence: CASSHPWDSTDTQYF.

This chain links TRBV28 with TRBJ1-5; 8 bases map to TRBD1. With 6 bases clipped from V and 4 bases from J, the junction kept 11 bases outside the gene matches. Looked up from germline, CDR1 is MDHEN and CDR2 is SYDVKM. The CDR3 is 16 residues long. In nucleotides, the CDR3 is TGTGCCAGCAGCCCTCGCGGACAGGGAATAAATCAGCCCCAGCATTTT. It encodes CASSPRGQGINQPQHF.

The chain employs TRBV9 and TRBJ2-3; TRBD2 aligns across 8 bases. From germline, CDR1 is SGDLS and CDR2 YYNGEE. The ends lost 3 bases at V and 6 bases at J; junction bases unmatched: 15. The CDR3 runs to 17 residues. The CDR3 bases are TGTGCCAGCAGCGCCCAAGGACTAGCCGGGTCGGTCGATACGCAGTATTTT. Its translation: CASSAQGLAGSVDTQYF. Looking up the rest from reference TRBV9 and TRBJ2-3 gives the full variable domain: DSGVTQTPKHLITATGQRVTLRCSPRSGDLSVYWYQQSLDQGLQFLIQYYNGEERAKGNILERFSAQQFPDLHSELNLSSLELGDSALYFCASSAQGLAGSVDTQYFGPGTRLTVL.

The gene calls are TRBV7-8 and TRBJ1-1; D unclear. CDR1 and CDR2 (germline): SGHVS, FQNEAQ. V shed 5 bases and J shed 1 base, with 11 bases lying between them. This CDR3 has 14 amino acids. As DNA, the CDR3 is TGTGCCAGCAGCCACCCGGCGCCGAACACTGAAGCTTTCTTT. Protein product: CASSHPAPNTEAFF.

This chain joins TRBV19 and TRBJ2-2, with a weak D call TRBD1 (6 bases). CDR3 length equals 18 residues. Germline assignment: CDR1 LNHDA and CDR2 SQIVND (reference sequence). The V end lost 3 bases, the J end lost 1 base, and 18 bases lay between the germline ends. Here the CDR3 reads CASSIRSYRDMNTGELFF. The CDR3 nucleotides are TGTGCCAGTAGTATCCGGTCGTATAGGGACATGAACACCGGGGAGCTGTTTTTT. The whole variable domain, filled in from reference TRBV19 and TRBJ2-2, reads DGGITQSPKYLFRKEGQNVTLSCEQNLNHDAMYWYRQDPGQGLRLIYYSQIVNDFQKGDIAEGYSVSREKKESFPLTVTSAQKNPTAFYLCASSIRSYRDMNTGELFFGEGSRLTVL.

Here the CDR3 reads CASSIGTGDGNTIYF. The CDR3 DNA is TGTGCCAGTAGTATCGGGACAGGGGATGGAAACACCATATATTTT. The chain links TRBV19 to TRBJ1-3; the match to TRBD1 covers 10 bases. Germline V CDR1 and CDR2: LNHDA, SQIVND (reference sequence). J lost 3 bases, V lost 3 bases, and 2 bases had no gene match. CDR3 size: 15 residues.

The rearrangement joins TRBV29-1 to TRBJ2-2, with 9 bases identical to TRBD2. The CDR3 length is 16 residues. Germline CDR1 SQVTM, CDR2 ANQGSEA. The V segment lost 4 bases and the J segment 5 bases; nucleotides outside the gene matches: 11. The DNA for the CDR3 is TGCAGCGTTGTGATTCGCGGGGGGGCGGTGACCGGGGAGCTGTTTTTT. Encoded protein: CSVVIRGGAVTGELFF.

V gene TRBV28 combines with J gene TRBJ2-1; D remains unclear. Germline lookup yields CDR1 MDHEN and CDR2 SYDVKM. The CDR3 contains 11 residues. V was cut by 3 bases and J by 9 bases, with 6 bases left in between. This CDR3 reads CASSFSREQFF. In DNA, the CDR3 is TGTGCCAGCAGTTTTAGCCGTGAGCAGTTCTTC.

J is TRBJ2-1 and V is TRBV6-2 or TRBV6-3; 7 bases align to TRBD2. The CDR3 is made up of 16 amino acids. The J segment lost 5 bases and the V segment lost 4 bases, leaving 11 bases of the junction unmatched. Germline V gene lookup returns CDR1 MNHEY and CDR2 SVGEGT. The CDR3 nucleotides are TGTGCCAGCAGTTTCTTACTAGCGTATCTTAACAATGAGCAGTTCTTC. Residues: CASSFLLAYLNNEQFF.

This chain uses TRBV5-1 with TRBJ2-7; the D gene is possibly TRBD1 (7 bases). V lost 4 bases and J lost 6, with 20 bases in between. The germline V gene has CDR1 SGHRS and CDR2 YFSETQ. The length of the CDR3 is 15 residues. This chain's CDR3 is CASSPLNRGGGEQYF. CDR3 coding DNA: TGCGCCAGCAGCCCCCTTAACAGGGGAGGAGGCGAGCAGTACTTC. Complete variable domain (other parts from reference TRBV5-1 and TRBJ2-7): KAGVTQTPRYLIKTRGQQVTLSCSPISGHRSVSWYQQTPGQGLQFLFEYFSETQRNKGNFPGRFSGRQFSNSRSEMNVSTLELGDSALYLCASSPLNRGGGEQYFGPGTRLTVT.

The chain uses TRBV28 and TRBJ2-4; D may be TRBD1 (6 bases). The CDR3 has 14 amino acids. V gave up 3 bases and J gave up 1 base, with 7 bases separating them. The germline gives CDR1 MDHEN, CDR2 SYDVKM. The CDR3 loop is CASSLQGAKNIQYF. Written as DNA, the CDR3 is TGTGCCAGCAGTTTGCAGGGGGCCAAAAACATTCAGTACTTC.

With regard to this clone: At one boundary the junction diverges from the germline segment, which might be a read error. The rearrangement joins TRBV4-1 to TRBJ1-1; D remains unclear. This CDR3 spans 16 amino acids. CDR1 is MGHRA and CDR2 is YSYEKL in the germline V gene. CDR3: CASSKDMNKVNTEAFF. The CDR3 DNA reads TGCGCCAGCAGCAAAGATATGAACAAGGTTAACACTGAAGCTTTCTTT.

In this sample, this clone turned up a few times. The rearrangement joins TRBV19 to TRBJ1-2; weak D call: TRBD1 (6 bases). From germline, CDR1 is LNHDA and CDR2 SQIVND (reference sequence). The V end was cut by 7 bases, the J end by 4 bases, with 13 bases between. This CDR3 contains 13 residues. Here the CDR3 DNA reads TGTGCCAGTATGACCGGACAGCTCTATGGCTACACCTTC. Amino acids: CASMTGQLYGYTF.

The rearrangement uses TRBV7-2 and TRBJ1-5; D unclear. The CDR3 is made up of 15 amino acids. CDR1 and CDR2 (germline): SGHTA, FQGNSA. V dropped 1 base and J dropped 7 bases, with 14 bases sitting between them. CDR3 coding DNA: TGTGCCAGCAGCTTAGTTGGCGTAGGGCCCCAGCCCCAGCATTTT. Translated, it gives CASSLVGVGPQPQHF.

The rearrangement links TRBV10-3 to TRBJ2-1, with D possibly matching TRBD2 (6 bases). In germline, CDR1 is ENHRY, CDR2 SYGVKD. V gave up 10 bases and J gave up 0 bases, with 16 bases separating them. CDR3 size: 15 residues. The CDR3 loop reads CATETSSGSYNEQFF. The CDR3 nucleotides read TGTGCCACCGAAACTAGCTCCGGCTCCTACAATGAGCAGTTCTTC.

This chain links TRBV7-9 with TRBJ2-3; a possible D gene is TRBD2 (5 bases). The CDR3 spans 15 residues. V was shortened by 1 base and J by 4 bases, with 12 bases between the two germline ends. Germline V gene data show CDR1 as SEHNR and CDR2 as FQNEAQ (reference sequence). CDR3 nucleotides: TGTGCCAGCAGCTTAGTTCCTAGCTTCGCAGATACGCAGTATTTT. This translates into CASSLVPSFADTQYF.

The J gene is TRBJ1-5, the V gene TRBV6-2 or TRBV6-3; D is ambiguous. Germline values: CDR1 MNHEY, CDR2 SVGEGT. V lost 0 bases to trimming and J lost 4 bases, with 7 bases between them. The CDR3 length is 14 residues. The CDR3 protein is CASSYSEQNQPQHF. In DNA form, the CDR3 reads TGTGCCAGCAGTTACTCGGAGCAAAATCAGCCCCAGCATTTT.

CDR3 in amino acids: CASRPGQGTYGYTF. The CDR3 DNA sequence: TGTGCCAGCAGACCGGGACAGGGTACCTATGGCTACACCTTC. The V call is TRBV28, the J call TRBJ1-2, with 9 nucleotides matching TRBD1. CDR3 size: 14 residues. CDR1 is MDHEN and CDR2 is SYDVKM in the germline V gene. J gave up 4 bases and V 6 bases, and 6 bases lay outside the gene matches.

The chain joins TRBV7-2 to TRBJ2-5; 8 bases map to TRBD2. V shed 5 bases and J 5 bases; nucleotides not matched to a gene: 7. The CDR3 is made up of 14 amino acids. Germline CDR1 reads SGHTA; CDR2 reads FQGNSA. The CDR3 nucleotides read TGTGCCAGCAGCCTCCGGGGGGGACGGGAGACCCAGTACTTC. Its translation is CASSLRGGRETQYF.

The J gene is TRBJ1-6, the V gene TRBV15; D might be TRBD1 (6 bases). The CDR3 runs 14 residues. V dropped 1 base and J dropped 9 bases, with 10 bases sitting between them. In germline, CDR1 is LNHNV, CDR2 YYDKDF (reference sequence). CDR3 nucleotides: TGTGCCACCAGCAGAGGGGGGGCTATTTCACCCCTCCACTTT. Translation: CATSRGGAISPLHF.